These 17 T cell receptor beta chains were sequenced from one sample in a study of T cells in Graves' hyperthyroidism and ophthalmopathy. From RNA transcripts, TCR beta CDR3 regions were amplified. Researchers ran a first-round RT-PCR on the TCR CDR3 using the HTBI primer set. TCRdb recomputed calls from the multiplex PCR reads with MiXCR, one row per CDR3 protein. Among about 300,000 distinct CDR3 sequences listed, roughly 15% were seen once. The source material was blood. These receptor sequences come from a woman in her forties with Graves' hyperthyroidism.

This clonotype has ten or more counts. The chain uses TRBV3-1 and TRBJ2-3, with D tentatively TRBD1 (5 bases). Germline lookup yields CDR1 LGHDT and CDR2 YNNKEL (reference sequence). Trimming took 3 bases from V and 3 from J, leaving 16 bases between them. This CDR3 comprises 16 residues. The CDR3 nucleotides read TGTGCCAGCAGCCAGACGATGGGGCTGGGGACAGATACGCAGTATTTT. It translates to CASSQTMGLGTDTQYF.

This clonotype was counted at least ten times. This chain joins TRBV30 and TRBJ1-4; D unresolved. CDR1 and CDR2 (germline): GTSNPN, SVGIG (reference sequence). V lost 8 bases and J 4 bases, leaving 14 bases between the germline ends. The length of the CDR3 is 13 residues. CDR3 amino acids: CALKGTGNEKLFF. CDR3 in DNA: TGTGCCCTTAAGGGTACGGGTAATGAAAAACTGTTTTTT.

Many counts were recorded for this clonotype. This chain joins TRBV5-1 and TRBJ2-1; the D gene is possibly TRBD2 (6 bases). The CDR3 spans 14 residues. Germline values: CDR1 SGHRS, CDR2 YFSETQ. Trimming took off 5 bases at V and 2 bases at J, with 11 bases between the two ends. The CDR3 sequence: CASSTGETYNEQFF. Here the CDR3 DNA reads TGCGCCAGCAGTACGGGAGAAACCTACAATGAGCAGTTCTTC.

V usage is TRBV19 and J usage is TRBJ1-5, with D possibly being TRBD1 (6 bases). Trimming left V 4 bases short and J 5 bases short, with 12 bases between. There are 14 residues in the CDR3. Per germline, CDR1 LNHDA and CDR2 SQIVND (reference sequence). The CDR3 spells CASSSRQVHQPQHF. CDR3 sequence (DNA): TGTGCCAGTAGTAGCCGACAGGTGCATCAGCCCCAGCATTTT.

The chain employs TRBV3-1 and TRBJ1-1; D call uncertain. Between the trimmed V and J ends, which lost 1 base and 7 bases, there was a span of 19 bases. CDR1 is LGHDT and CDR2 is YNNKEL in the germline V gene (reference sequence). The CDR3 consists of 16 residues. The chain's CDR3 is CASSQAAILRIDEAFF. CDR3 in DNA: TGTGCCAGCAGCCAAGCGGCGATCCTACGGATCGATGAAGCTTTCTTT.

J is TRBJ2-5 and V is TRBV29-1; D gene unclear. The CDR3 is 17 residues long. The germline CDR1 and CDR2 sequences are SQVTM and ANQGSEA. The germline V and J ends were trimmed by 0 bases and 3 bases, with 20 bases remaining between them. The CDR3 DNA is TGCAGCGTTGAAGAGGGGTATTTGGGGTCGGGCAAAGAGACCCAGTACTTC. This gives the protein CSVEEGYLGSGKETQYF. The entire variable domain, with the rest obtained from reference TRBV29-1 and TRBJ2-5, is as follows: SAVISQKPSRDICQRGTSLTIQCQVDSQVTMMFWYRQQPGQSLTLIATANQGSEATYESGFVIDKFPISRPNLTFSTLTVSNMSPEDSSIYLCSVEEGYLGSGKETQYFGPGTRLLVL.

This clonotype was picked up many times. The V call is TRBV20-1, the J call TRBJ2-7; 13 bases map to TRBD2. The V gene end was trimmed by 6 bases and the J gene end by 3 bases; junction bases not matched to a gene: 5. CDR1 and CDR2 from the germline V gene are DFQATT and SNEGSKA (reference sequence). CDR3 length: 14 amino acids. CDR3 region: CSAQGLAGIYEQYF. The DNA for the CDR3 is TGCAGTGCCCAGGGACTAGCGGGAATCTACGAGCAGTACTTC.

Ten or more counts support this clonotype. This chain connects TRBV12-3 or TRBV12-4 to TRBJ1-1; tentative D call: TRBD1 (6 bases). V was clipped by 4 bases and J by 0 bases, with 15 bases between them. This CDR3 comprises 16 residues. CDR3 nucleotide sequence: TGTGCCAGCAGTTCCCCCACAGGGAACCTGAACACTGAAGCTTTCTTT. This codes for CASSSPTGNLNTEAFF.

There are many counts of this clonotype. This chain joins TRBV6-5 and TRBJ2-3, with 7 bases aligning to TRBD2. The germline CDR1 and CDR2 sequences are MNHEY and SVGAGI. This CDR3 is built from 15 residues. With 2 bases clipped from V and 0 bases from J, the junction kept 2 bases outside the gene matches. The CDR3: CASSYASGSTDTQYF. In DNA form, the CDR3 reads TGTGCCAGCAGTTACGCTAGCGGCAGCACAGATACGCAGTATTTT.

This chain uses TRBV10-3 with TRBJ2-3, with 14 bases lining up with TRBD2. In germline, CDR1 is ENHRY, CDR2 SYGVKD. J lost 4 bases, V lost 6 bases, and 6 bases had no gene match. CDR3 size: 16 residues. The CDR3, as DNA: TGTGCCATCAGGGGGACTAGCGGGAGAGGGGCAGATACGCAGTATTTT. Translated, it gives CAIRGTSGRGADTQYF.

There are many counts of this clonotype. The chain couples TRBV7-6 to TRBJ2-2; no reliable D call. Germline lookup yields CDR1 SGHVS and CDR2 FNYEAQ. The length of the CDR3 is 15 residues. V was clipped by 5 bases and J by 1 base, with 11 bases between them. CDR3 amino acids: CASSPEALNTGELFF. The DNA of the CDR3 is TGTGCCAGCAGCCCGGAAGCGTTGAACACCGGGGAGCTGTTTTTT.

This clonotype was seen many times. The rearrangement joins TRBV28 to TRBJ1-1, with D perhaps TRBD1 (5 bases). Germline V gene data show CDR1 as MDHEN and CDR2 as SYDVKM. This CDR3 is built from 16 residues. The V end lost 4 bases, the J end lost 0 bases, and 15 bases lay between the germline ends. The CDR3 DNA follows: TGTGCCAGCAGTTCACGAGGGGATCTAATGAACACTGAAGCTTTCTTT. This sequence encodes CASSSRGDLMNTEAFF.

As concerns this clonotype: This clone may be a read error of a much larger clone one base away. The chain links TRBV30 to TRBJ1-3; D unresolved. This CDR3 comprises 15 residues. Germline CDR1 GTSNPN, CDR2 SVGIG (reference sequence). This CDR3 reads CAWSVSRNSGNTLYF. In nucleotides, the CDR3 is TGTGCCTGGAGTGTAAGCCGGAACTCTGGAAACACCTTATATTTT. The full variable domain, with the rest looked up from reference TRBV30 and TRBJ1-3, is SQTIHQWPATLVQPVGSPLSLECTVEGTSNPNLYWYRQAAGRGLQLLFYSVGIGQISSEVPQNLSASRPQDRQFILSSKKLLLSDSGFYLCAWSVSRNSGNTLYFGEGSWLTVV.

The table lists this clonotype with many counts. This chain connects TRBV7-8 to TRBJ1-5; D unclear. Per the germline V gene, CDR1 is SGHVS and CDR2 is FQNEAQ. Trimming removed 1 base from V and 7 bases from J, with 20 bases in between. CDR3 size: 17 residues. The CDR3 protein is CASSLVRVLPSSQPQHF. CDR3 nucleotides: TGTGCCAGCAGCTTAGTGCGGGTCCTCCCGTCGTCGCAGCCCCAGCATTTT.

Details on this clonotype: A much larger clone differs by one base, so this may be a read error. The chain combines TRBV4-2 with TRBJ2-3, with 9 bases identical to TRBD2. This CDR3 has 15 amino acids. V shed 1 base and J 8 bases; nucleotides not matched to a gene: 7. The germline CDR1 and CDR2 sequences are LGHNA and YNFKEQ. CDR3 amino acids: CASSQAWAGGSTQYF. DNA for the CDR3: TGTGCCAGCAGCCAAGCTTGGGCGGGAGGGTCTACGCAGTATTTT.

This clonotype was observed at least ten times. The J gene is TRBJ1-2, the V gene TRBV7-9; no definite D call. The CDR3 spans 13 residues. Germline loops: CDR1 SEHNR, CDR2 FQNEAQ (reference sequence). The V end lost 5 bases, the J end lost 5 bases, and 12 bases lay between the germline ends. DNA of the CDR3: TGTGCCAGCAGCGTTAGTGACCCTTATGGCTACACCTTC. It yields the protein CASSVSDPYGYTF.

This clonotype has a count of ten or more. CDR3 in DNA: TGTGCCACGACGGGACTCCTCTCCTACGAGCAGTACTTC. Translated, it gives CATTGLLSYEQYF. The rearrangement uses TRBV6-1 and TRBJ2-7, with a tentative D call TRBD2 (6 bases). V was clipped by 10 bases and J by 0 bases, with 13 bases between them. This CDR3 is 13 amino acids long. CDR1 MNHNS and CDR2 SASEGT come from the germline V gene.